The rows below give T cell receptor beta chains drawn from one sample of a study of metastatic and nonmetastatic thyroid tumors. TCRdb re-called clones from the PCR reads using MiXCR. Of 24,000 or so clones detected, about 13% appear once; the ten largest clones hold approximately 17%. Sequenced input: blood. The receptors shown here come from a female donor with papillary thyroid cancer or a benign thyroid nodule (not recorded which). Some clones in this sample may be carry-over from other donors' samples. CDR3s include the opening cysteine and the closing phenylalanine or tryptophan. The D gene is left open where the match is weak. Only part of the rows carry a size: once, few, many, or a class if the clone is expanded.

TRBV4-3	many	TRBJ1-1	NA	TGCGCCAGCAGCCAGGCTAGAGAGAACACTGAAGCTTTCTTT	CASSQARENTEAFF
TRBV11-2	NA	TRBJ2-7	NA	TGTGCCAGCAGCTCAGTCTCCGGGACTGGGGAGTACGAGCAGTACTTC	CASSSVSGTGEYEQYF
TRBV11-2	once	TRBJ2-1	NA	TGTGCCAGCAGCTTAGAGGGTGGAGGGCCAGGGAGTGAGCAGTTCTTC	CASSLEGGGPGSEQFF
TRBV24-1	many	TRBJ2-2	TRBD1	TGTGCCACCAGTGACCCGGGACAGGGTTTCACCGGGGAGCTGTTTTTT	CATSDPGQGFTGELFF
TRBV19	many	TRBJ2-1	NA	TGTGCCAGTAGTATAGCCCCTTGGACGGAGATCAATGAGCAGTTCTTC	CASSIAPWTEINEQFF
TRBV27	NA	TRBJ1-5	NA	TGTGCCAGCAGTTATGTACAGTGTAGAAATCAGCCCCAGCATTTT	CASSYVQCRNQPQHF
TRBV5-8	many	TRBJ2-3	TRBD1	TGTGCCAGCATCGACCCAGGGGGCGGCCCAGATACGCAGTATTTT	CASIDPGGGPDTQYF
TRBV10-1	many	TRBJ2-4	NA	TGCGCCAGCAGTGCGGGGCCCAAAAACATTCAGTACTTC	CASSAGPKNIQYF
TRBV24-1	few	TRBJ1-3	TRBD1	TGTGCCAGCCCGACAGGGGGGAGTGGAAACACCATATATTTT	CASPTGGSGNTIYF
TRBV28	many	TRBJ2-2	NA	TGTGCCAGCAGCCCACTCTGGGACATCACCGGGGAGCTGTTTTTT	CASSPLWDITGELFF
TRBV7-2	many	TRBJ2-7	NA	TGTGCCAGCAGCTCAAGGGCCGTGGGAGGCTACGAGCAGTACTTC	CASSSRAVGGYEQYF
TRBV6-1	NA	TRBJ2-6	TRBD1	TGTGCCAGCAGTGGTCGGACAGGGGGCTCTGGGGCCAACGTCCTGACTTTC	CASSGRTGGSGANVLTF
TRBV6-2/TRBV6-3	few	TRBJ1-3	NA	TGTGCCAGCAGTTACGGGGGGAACAGAGCTGGAAACACCATATATTTT	CASSYGGNRAGNTIYF
TRBV4-1	once	TRBJ2-7	NA	TGCGCCAGCAGCCAAGACATGGGGACTGGGGACAACTACGAGCAGTACTTC	CASSQDMGTGDNYEQYF
TRBV11-2	NA	TRBJ2-2	NA	TGTGCCAGCAGCTTATCCGCGAACACCGGGGAGCTGTTTTTT	CASSLSANTGELFF
TRBV12-5	many	TRBJ2-7	NA	TGTGCTAGTGGTTTGGTAAACGCCTACGAGCAGTACTTC	CASGLVNAYEQYF
TRBV5-1	many	TRBJ1-5	TRBD1	TGCGCCAGCAGCTTAACAGGGGACAGTATGAGGACCCAGCATTTT	CASSLTGDSMRTQHF
TRBV7-8	many	TRBJ2-5	NA	TGTGCCAGCAGCTTTTCGGGATTTGGGGACCAGTACTTC	CASSFSGFGDQYF
TRBV20-1	many	TRBJ2-2	NA	TGCAGTGCTAGAGACCGACGCGGTCACGGGGAGCTGTTTTTT	CSARDRRGHGELFF
TRBV19	many	TRBJ2-1	TRBD1	TGTGCCAGTAGTTTTCCCCGGGACAGGGTGTCCTACAATGAGCAGTTCTTC	CASSFPRDRVSYNEQFF
TRBV6-1	many	TRBJ1-6	NA	TGCGCCAGCAGGCTAGGGGATTTGGCCTCACCCCTCCACTTT	CASRLGDLASPLHF
TRBV6-1	NA	TRBJ1-5	NA	TGTGCCAGCAGTGAAGAGGGGTTACGGCCCCAGCATTTT	CASSEEGLRPQHF
TRBV6-1	many	TRBJ2-7	NA	TGTGCCAGCAGTGCCGGGATCTCCTACGAGCAGTACTTC	CASSAGISYEQYF
TRBV7-2	many	TRBJ1-2	TRBD1	TGTGCCAGCAGGAAAACAGGGGGCGGCTATGGCTACACCTTC	CASRKTGGGYGYTF
TRBV6-2/TRBV6-3	many	TRBJ1-1	TRBD1	TGTGCCAGCAGCCAGGGGGCTGACACTGAAGCTTTCTTT	CASSQGADTEAFF